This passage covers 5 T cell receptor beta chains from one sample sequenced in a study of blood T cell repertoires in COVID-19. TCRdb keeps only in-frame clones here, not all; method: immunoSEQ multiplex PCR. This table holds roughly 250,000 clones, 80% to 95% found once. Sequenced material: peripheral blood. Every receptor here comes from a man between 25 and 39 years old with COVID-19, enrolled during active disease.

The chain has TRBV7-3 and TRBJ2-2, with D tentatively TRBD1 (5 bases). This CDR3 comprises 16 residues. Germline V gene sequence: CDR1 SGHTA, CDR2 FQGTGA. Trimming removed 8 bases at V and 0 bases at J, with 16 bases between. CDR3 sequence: CASSRQGQPNTGELFF. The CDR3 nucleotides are TGTGCCAGCTCCCGGCAGGGCCAGCCGAACACCGGGGAGCTGTTTTTT.

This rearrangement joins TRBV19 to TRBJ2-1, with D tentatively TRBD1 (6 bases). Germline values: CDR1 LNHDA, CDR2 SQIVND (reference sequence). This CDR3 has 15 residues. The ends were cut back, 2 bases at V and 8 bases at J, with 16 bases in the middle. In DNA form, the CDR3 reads TGTGCCAGTAGTATAAACTGGGGCAGGGGAGATGAGCAGTTCTTC. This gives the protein CASSINWGRGDEQFF.

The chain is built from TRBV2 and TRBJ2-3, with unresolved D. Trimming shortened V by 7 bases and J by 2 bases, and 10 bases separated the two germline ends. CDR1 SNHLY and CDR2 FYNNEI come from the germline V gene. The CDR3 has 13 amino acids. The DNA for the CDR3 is TGTGCCAGCAACGGGTCCCCCACAGATACGCAGTATTTT. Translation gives CASNGSPTDTQYF.

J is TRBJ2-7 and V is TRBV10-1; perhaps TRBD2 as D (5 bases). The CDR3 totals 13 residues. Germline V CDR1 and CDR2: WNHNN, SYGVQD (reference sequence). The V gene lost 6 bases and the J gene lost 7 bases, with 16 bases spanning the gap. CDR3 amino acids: CASSEMDEGEQYF. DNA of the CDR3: TGCGCCAGCAGCGAAATGGACGAGGGTGAGCAGTACTTC.

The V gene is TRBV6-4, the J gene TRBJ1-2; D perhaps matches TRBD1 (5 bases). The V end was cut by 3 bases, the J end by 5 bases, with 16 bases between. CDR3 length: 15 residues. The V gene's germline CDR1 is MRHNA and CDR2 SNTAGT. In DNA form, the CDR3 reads TGTGCCAGCAGTGAGCGGGGGGACGGATTATATGGCTACACCTTC. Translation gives CASSERGDGLYGYTF.